The rows below give T cell receptor beta chains drawn from one sample of a study of T cell repertoires in aging, cancer and after chemotherapy. TCRdb analysed the multiplex PCR reads with MiXCR anew, one entry per CDR3 protein. The table includes 5,000 or so distinct CDR3 sequences, over 20% detected once. What was sequenced was blood. These receptors originate from a human donor in good health. The donor label of this sample is uncertain. Each CDR3 is given without its conserved first and last residue.

TRBV18	TRBJ2-5	ASSQGQQETQY
TRBV5-1	TRBJ2-3	ASSSPVPGTGMDTQY
TRBV6-1	TRBJ1-1	ASRGDTEAF
TRBV18	TRBJ1-1	ASSPEQPNTEAF
TRBV20-1	TRBJ2-7	SANSGGVYEQY
TRBV11-2	TRBJ2-7	ASSLRIGRSYEQY
TRBV30	TRBJ1-6	AWTTLSYNSPLH
TRBV18	TRBJ1-2	ASSPRLDTSNYGYT
TRBV4-2	TRBJ1-1	ASSFDGREAF
TRBV6-1	TRBJ1-1	ASSQTGKNTEAF
TRBV6-5	TRBJ1-2	ASWDRGIEYGYT
TRBV6-5	TRBJ2-1	ASSYSGQYNEQF
TRBV20-1	TRBJ1-1	SAGRQGLATEAF
TRBV5-3	TRBJ2-5	ARSPPRGGQETQY
TRBV18	TRBJ1-2	ASSPKESYGYT
TRBV20-1	TRBJ1-2	SAKHTEVLSGYT
TRBV7-6	TRBJ1-2	ASSSWTGGGNYGYT
TRBV18	TRBJ2-7	ASSPKGQAYEQY
TRBV30	TRBJ2-3	AWSSERDTQY
TRBV20-1	TRBJ2-3	SARDRLAGGTDTQY
TRBV5-5	TRBJ1-2	ASNLLQGADGYT
TRBV5-1	TRBJ2-2	ASSSMTGTGELF
TRBV5-1	TRBJ2-5	ASSSGQSKETQY
TRBV7-6	TRBJ2-3	ASSSDVGDTQY
TRBV28	TRBJ1-2	ASSVTGRRPGYT
TRBV5-4	TRBJ1-1	ASSPSKGEAF
TRBV7-6	TRBJ2-7	ASSLGETGILGDSYEQY
TRBV6-5	TRBJ2-6	ASRRQGSKANVLT
TRBV20-1	TRBJ2-1	SAPAGAAYNEQF
TRBV7-9	TRBJ2-6	ASSLSGSALT
TRBV5-6	TRBJ2-6	ASSLGQGFGANVLT
TRBV4-2	TRBJ1-2	ASSQDTSANYGYT
TRBV6-5	TRBJ1-6	ASSSEDRQAYNSPLH
TRBV5-4	TRBJ1-2	ASSQGQANGYT
TRBV5-1	TRBJ2-6	ASSLDGSGANVLT
TRBV20-1	TRBJ2-5	SAREGTSGRTQETQY
TRBV27	TRBJ2-6	ASGTSSSGANVLT
TRBV27	TRBJ2-1	ASRTFEVRLLNEQF
TRBV7-2	TRBJ1-5	ASRLTQGQPQH
TRBV5-1	TRBJ1-6	ASSLEGTGVSPLH
TRBV6-2/TRBV6-3	TRBJ2-3	ASSYPSSPAGGPSSTDTQY
TRBV7-2	TRBJ2-1	ASSLTRDRDYNEQF
TRBV24-1	TRBJ2-3	ATSDTRLAVTDTQY
TRBV6-6	TRBJ1-6	ASSYDRDSRINSPLH
TRBV27	TRBJ1-2	ASSPRQGPYGYT
TRBV5-1	TRBJ1-1	ASSVTGLRAGDDTEAF
TRBV7-2	TRBJ2-2	ASSLIWTNTGELF
TRBV24-1	TRBJ1-2	ATSDPAYYGYT
TRBV5-5	TRBJ1-1	ASSFQKNTEAF
TRBV11-2	TRBJ2-2	ASSLALSETGELF
TRBV5-1	TRBJ1-3	ASSPGDRTRASSGNTIY
TRBV7-3	TRBJ2-5	ASSLGLGQGNLGETQY
TRBV20-1	TRBJ2-5	SARDHRGVETQY